Listed below are T cell receptor beta chains from one sample, sequenced in a study of long-term antiretroviral therapy in people with HIV. This table comes from immunoSEQ multiplex PCR, and its TCRdb copy is limited to in-frame clones, with some not included. The repertoire holds about 28,000 clones, with just under 90% as singletons. Sequencing was performed on unsorted PBMCs, taken 3.2 years before starting antiretroviral therapy. These receptor sequences come from a man aged 50 or older with HIV. The CDR3 runs from the conserved cysteine through the conserved F or W. Only some rows state a clone size, as once, few, many or a class for expanded clones.

CDR3: CASSIVTREKLFF; J: TRBJ1-4; size: .; V: TRBV19
CDR3: CASSFTSGSHEQYF; J: TRBJ2-7; size: .; V: TRBV7-2
CDR3: CASDHYGRTGELFF; J: TRBJ2-2; size: .; V: TRBV11-2
CDR3: CASSPPWRGSNQPQHF; J: TRBJ1-5; size: .; V: TRBV19
CDR3: CASSLRASNYGYTF; J: TRBJ1-2; size: once; V: TRBV7-9
CDR3: CASSLQGRTYEQYF; J: TRBJ2-7; size: few; V: TRBV5-4
CDR3: CASSLDRGTIYF; J: TRBJ1-3; size: once; V: TRBV7-8
CDR3: CASSLKPGHTEAFF; J: TRBJ1-1; size: .; V: TRBV5-1
CDR3: CASSEKGGTYEQYF; J: TRBJ2-7; size: .; V: TRBV10-2
CDR3: CASSLSSYNSPLHF; J: TRBJ1-6; size: .; V: TRBV28
CDR3: CASSKGLGGAGDTQYF; J: TRBJ2-3; size: .; V: TRBV6-1
CDR3: CASSFPEGNYEQYF; J: TRBJ2-7; size: .; V: TRBV5-4
CDR3: CASNPGLAGGWGGTDTQYF; J: TRBJ2-3; size: once; V: TRBV5-4
CDR3: CAISARGAEDTQYF; J: TRBJ2-3; size: .; V: TRBV10-3
CDR3: CASSPRQGGAYEQYF; J: TRBJ2-7; size: .; V: TRBV18
CDR3: CASSKGRQPNNSPLHF; J: TRBJ1-6; size: .; V: TRBV11-3
CDR3: CASSHAGNYNYGYTF; J: TRBJ1-2; size: .; V: TRBV7-8
CDR3: CASSPTSAGSYEQYF; J: TRBJ2-7; size: .; V: TRBV7-2